This T cell receptor (beta chain) was captured by sequencing in a study of blood T cell repertoires in COVID-19. Background on the study: Samples came from the United States, Italy and Spain, spanning acute and convalescent COVID-19. Sources were T cells, B-cell-depleted T cells, or PBMCs; the material itself was cDNA or gDNA.

In the original processing: By means of reference gene primer amplification, nucleated cell counts were estimated. Here immunoSEQ multiplex PCR was the method, and the copy in TCRdb shows in-frame clones only, minus some. V, J and clone size are those of that table, while D and trimming were read from the DNA. Of about 15,000 clones in the sample, roughly 86% were seen once. CDR1 is MNHEY and CDR2 is SVGAGI in the germline V gene. This CDR3 contains 14 residues. After removal of 7 bases from V and 7 bases from J, the junction contained 12 bases not matched to a gene. The receptor comes from a man aged 55 to 70 with acute or convalescent COVID-19. The sequencing sample was made of peripheral blood. This chain links TRBV6-5 with TRBJ1-1; 7 nucleotides match TRBD1. CDR3 in amino acids: CASTKNPGGFEAFF. The CDR3 DNA sequence: TGTGCCAGCACCAAGAATCCAGGGGGTTTTGAAGCTTTCTTT.